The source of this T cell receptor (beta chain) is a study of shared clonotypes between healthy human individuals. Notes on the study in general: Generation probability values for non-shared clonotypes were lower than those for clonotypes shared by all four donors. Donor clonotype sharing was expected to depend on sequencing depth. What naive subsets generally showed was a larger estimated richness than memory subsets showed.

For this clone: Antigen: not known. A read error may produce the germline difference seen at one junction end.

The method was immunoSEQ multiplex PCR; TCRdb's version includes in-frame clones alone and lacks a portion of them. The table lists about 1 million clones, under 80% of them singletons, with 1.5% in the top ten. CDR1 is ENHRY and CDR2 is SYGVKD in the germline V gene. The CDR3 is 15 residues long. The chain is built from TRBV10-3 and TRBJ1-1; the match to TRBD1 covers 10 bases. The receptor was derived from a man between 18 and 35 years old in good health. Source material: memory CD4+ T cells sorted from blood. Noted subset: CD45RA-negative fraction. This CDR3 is CAISESDRGSTEAFF. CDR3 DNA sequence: TGTGCCATCAGCGAGTCGGACAGGGGGAGTACTGAAGCTTTCTTT.